This paragraph reports one T cell receptor (beta chain). Which antigen it targets is not known. No base quality information exists; no much larger clone differs at one position. These data belong to a study of CD8+CD57+ T cells in acquired aplastic anemia (dated 2018 in TCRdb). Notes on the research overall: Extracted DNA from sorted CD4+ and CD8+ cells averaged around 3.3 ug, ranging from roughly 0.2 to 30 ug. Healthy donor samples averaged approximately 10 million reads for CD4+ and under 14 million for CD8+ cells.

TCR repertoires of sorted CD4+ and CD8+ blood T cells from severe aplastic anemia patients and healthy subjects were deep-sequenced in the study. Ficoll-Paque density gradient centrifugation was used to isolate peripheral blood mononuclear cells. CD4+ and CD8+ T cells were sorted by FACS or magnetic beads before DNA extraction. Including cysteine and phenylalanine, the CDR3 has 13 amino acids. Only the CDR3 portion is preserved as DNA: 39 bases, with reading frame beginning at the first base. CDR1 is given as SEHNR and CDR2 as FQNEAQ, both from the germline V gene (reference sequence). V is cut by 6 bases and J by 8 bases, and the space between the germline ends is 11 bases. Broad study findings and their caveats: Twenty-nine CD8+ CDR3 sequences were found in both patients and controls but appeared to be highly expressed in patients and within the immunodominant clones of the patients. CD8+ Simpson's diversity did not differ significantly between patients and healthy controls (P=0.060).

Profiling of TCR beta VDJ combinations and CDR3 sequences used genomic DNA as the template. An Illumina HiSeq 2000 was the platform used for TCR repertoire sequencing. Processing in the source paper ran as follows. Repertoire assessment relied on Simpson's diversity index, CDR3 size and DJ length profiles, and TRBV/TRBJ rearrangement plots. The most abundant DNA sequence in the deep sequencing data was defined as the immunodominant clone. CDR3 amino acid sequences were checked for sharing across subjects and were also compared against the VDJdb database and published repertoires. TCRdb trimmed public reads at Q25 via fastp, called clones via MiXCR and kept in-frame beta chains. CDR3 protein sequences are deduplicated, and each keeps its most common genes and DNA. The V and J calls shown here were made by TCRdb, not taken from the authors' results. The sample table shows approximately 130,000 distinct CDR3 sequences, and around two fifths are seen once. The ten largest clones represent roughly 8.1% of the sample.

The material sequenced was sorted CD4+, CD8+, or CD8+CD57+ T cells (not recorded which) from PBMCs. The chain is assembled from TRBV7-9 and TRBJ1-6; the D gene is possibly TRBD1, with 5 bases matching. The sequence was collected from a human donor in good health, serving as a control. The nucleotide sequence reads as follows: TGTGCCAGCAGGGGACGAGGGGATTCACCCCTCCACTTT. This sequence encodes CASRGRGDSPLHF.